This T cell receptor beta chain was found in a study of identical twins. Study-wide findings and caveats: Abundant cord blood beta clonotypes carried fewer insertions; memory repertoires showed none. Models underestimated how often monozygotic twins shared out-of-frame TCR alpha. Out-of-frame alpha sequences shared between twins exhibited an excess of low generation probability.

This clonotype was observed a few times. The antigen is unknown. The CDR3 extends over 15 amino acids. V was clipped by 0 bases and J by 4 bases, with 7 bases between them. Germline assignment: CDR1 LGHDT and CDR2 YNNKEL (reference sequence). A universal primer site was incorporated via template switching, and the cDNA contained unique molecular identifiers. TCRdb redid the calling of the 5' RACE reads with MiXCR, one entry per CDR3 protein. The repertoire holds about 150,000 distinct CDR3 sequences, 3.5% seen once, with around 8.1% in the top ten. What was sequenced was memory T cells sorted from blood. This clonotype originated in a man in his late teens or twenties in good health. The chain has TRBV3-1 and TRBJ1-6; no clear D gene. CDR3 sequence: CASSQDPGYNSPLHF. DNA for the CDR3: TGTGCCAGCAGCCAAGATCCGGGTTATAATTCACCCCTCCACTTT.